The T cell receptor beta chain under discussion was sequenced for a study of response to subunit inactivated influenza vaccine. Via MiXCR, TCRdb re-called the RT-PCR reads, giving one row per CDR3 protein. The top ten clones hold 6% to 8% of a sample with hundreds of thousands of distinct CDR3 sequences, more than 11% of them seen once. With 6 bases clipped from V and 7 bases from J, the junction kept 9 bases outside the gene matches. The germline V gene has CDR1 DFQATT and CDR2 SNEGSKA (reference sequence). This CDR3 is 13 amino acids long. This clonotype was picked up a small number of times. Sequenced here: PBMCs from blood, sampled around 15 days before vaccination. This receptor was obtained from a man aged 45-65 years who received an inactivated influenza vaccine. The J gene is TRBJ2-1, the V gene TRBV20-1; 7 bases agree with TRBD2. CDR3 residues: CSAHSAGSNEQFF. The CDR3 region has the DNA TGCAGTGCCCATTCAGCGGGGTCGAATGAGCAGTTCTTC.